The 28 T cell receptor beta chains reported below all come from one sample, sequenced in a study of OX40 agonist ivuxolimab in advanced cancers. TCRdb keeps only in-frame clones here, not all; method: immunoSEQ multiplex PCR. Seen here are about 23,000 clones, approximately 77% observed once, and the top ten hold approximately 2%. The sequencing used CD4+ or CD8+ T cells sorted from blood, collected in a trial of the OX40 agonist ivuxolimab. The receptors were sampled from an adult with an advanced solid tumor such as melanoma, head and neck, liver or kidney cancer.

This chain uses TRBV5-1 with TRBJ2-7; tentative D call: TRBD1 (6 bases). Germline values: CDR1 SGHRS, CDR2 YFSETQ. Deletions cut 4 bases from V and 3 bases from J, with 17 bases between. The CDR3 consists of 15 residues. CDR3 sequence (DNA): TGCGCCAGCAGCCCAACCTACAGGGACCTCTACGAGCAGTACTTC. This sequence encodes CASSPTYRDLYEQYF.

The DNA of the CDR3 is TGTGCCAGTAGGCAGGGACCCCACGAGCAGTACTTC. Residues: CASRQGPHEQYF. This chain links TRBV19 with TRBJ2-7; TRBD1 or TRBD2 may be the D gene (5 bases each). V was pared by 6 bases and J by 5 bases, with 11 bases between. CDR1 and CDR2 (germline): LNHDA, SQIVND (reference sequence). There are 12 residues in the CDR3.

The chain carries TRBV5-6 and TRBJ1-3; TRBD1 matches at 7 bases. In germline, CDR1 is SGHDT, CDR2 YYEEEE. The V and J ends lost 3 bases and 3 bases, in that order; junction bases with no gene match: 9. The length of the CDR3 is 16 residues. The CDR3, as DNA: TGTGCCAGCAGCTACAGACAGGGATTAGGTGGAAACACCATATATTTT. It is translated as CASSYRQGLGGNTIYF.

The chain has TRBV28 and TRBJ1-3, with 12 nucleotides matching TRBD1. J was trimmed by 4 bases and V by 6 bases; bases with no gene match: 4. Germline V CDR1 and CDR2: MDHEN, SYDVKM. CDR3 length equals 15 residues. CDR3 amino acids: CASRGTGGTGNTIYF. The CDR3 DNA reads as TGTGCCAGCAGGGGGACAGGGGGCACAGGAAACACCATATATTTT.

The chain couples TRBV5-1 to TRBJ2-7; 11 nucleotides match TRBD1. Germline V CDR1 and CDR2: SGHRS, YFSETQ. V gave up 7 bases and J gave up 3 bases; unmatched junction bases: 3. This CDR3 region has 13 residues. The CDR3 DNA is TGCGCCAGCGGGGGGACAGGGGGCTACGAGCAGTACTTC. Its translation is CASGGTGGYEQYF.

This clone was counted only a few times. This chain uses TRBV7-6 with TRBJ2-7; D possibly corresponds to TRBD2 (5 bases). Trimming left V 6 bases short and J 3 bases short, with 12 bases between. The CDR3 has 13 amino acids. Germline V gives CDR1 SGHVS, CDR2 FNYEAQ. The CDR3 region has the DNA TGTGCCAGCAGTACGGGATTCCACTACGAGCAGTACTTC. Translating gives CASSTGFHYEQYF.

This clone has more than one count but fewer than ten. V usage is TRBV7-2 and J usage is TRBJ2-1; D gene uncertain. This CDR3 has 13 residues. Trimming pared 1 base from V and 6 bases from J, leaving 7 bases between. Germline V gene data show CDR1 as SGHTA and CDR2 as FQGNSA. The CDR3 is CASSLGSGNEQFF. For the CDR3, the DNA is TGTGCCAGCAGCTTAGGGTCAGGCAATGAGCAGTTCTTC. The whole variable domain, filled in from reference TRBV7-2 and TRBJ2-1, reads GAGVSQSPSNKVTEKGKDVELRCDPISGHTALYWYRQSLGQGLEFLIYFQGNSAPDKSGLPSDRFSAERTGGSVSTLTIQRTQQEDSAVYLCASSLGSGNEQFFGPGTRLTVL.

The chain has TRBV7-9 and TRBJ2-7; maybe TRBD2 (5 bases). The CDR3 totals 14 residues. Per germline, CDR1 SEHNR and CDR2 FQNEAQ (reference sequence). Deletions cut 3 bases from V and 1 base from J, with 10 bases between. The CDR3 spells CASSFGDLSYEQYF. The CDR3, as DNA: TGTGCCAGCAGCTTCGGGGATTTGTCCTACGAGCAGTACTTC.

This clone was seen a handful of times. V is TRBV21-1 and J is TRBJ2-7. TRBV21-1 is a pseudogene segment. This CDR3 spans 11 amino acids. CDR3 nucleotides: TGTGCCAGCAGCAAAGGGACCGAGCAGTACTTC. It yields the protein CASSKGTEQYF.

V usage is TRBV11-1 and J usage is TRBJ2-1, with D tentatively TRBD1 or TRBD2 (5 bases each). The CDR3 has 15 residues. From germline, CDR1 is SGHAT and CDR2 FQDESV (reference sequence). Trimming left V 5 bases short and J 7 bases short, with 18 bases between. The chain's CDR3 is CASSIRDQVGNEQFF. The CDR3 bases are TGTGCCAGCAGCATCCGGGACCAGGTCGGGAATGAGCAGTTCTTC.

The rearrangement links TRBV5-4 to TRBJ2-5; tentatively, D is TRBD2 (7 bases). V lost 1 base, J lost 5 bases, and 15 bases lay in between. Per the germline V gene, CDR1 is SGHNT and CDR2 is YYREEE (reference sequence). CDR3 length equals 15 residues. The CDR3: CASSLLGGGRETQYF. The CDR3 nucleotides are TGTGCCAGCAGCTTGTTAGGGGGAGGGAGGGAGACCCAGTACTTC.

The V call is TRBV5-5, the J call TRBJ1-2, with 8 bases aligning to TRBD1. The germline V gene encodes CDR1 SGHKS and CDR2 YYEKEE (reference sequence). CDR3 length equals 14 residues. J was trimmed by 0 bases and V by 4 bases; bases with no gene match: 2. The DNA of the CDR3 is TGTGCCAGCAGCACACAGGGGGCTAACTATGGCTACACCTTC. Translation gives CASSTQGANYGYTF.

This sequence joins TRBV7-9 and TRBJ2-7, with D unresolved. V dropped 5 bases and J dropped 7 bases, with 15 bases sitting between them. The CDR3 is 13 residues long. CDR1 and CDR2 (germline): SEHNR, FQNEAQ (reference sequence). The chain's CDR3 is CASSANPVGEQYF. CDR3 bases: TGTGCCAGCAGCGCCAACCCCGTGGGGGAGCAGTACTTC.

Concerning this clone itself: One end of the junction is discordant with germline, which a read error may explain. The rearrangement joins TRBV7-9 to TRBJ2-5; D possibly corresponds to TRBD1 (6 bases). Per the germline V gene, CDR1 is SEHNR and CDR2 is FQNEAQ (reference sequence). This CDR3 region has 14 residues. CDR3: CASSLTATGLLSDF. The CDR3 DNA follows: TGTGCCAGCAGCTTAACCGCAACAGGGTTGTTATCTGACTTC.

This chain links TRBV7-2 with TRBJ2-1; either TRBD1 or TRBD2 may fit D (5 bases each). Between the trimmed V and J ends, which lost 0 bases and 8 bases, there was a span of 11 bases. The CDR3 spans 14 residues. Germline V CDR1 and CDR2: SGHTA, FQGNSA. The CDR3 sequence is CASSLAGRVDEQFF. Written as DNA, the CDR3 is TGTGCCAGCAGCTTAGCGGGGCGGGTTGATGAGCAGTTCTTC.

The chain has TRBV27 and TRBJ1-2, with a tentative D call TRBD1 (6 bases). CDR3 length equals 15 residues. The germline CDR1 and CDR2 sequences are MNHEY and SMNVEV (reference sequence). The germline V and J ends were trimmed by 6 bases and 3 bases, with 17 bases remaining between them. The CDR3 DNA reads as TGTGCCAGCAGCCGCCAAGGACAGAACCACTATGGCTACACCTTC. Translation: CASSRQGQNHYGYTF.

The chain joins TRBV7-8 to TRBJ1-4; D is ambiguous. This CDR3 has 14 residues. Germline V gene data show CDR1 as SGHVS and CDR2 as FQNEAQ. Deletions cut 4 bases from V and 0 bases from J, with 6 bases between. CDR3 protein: CASSWTSTNEKLFF. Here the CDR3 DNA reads TGTGCCAGCAGCTGGACCTCAACTAATGAAAAACTGTTTTTT. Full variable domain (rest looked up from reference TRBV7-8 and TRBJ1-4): GAGVSQSPRYKVAKRGQDVALRCDPISGHVSLFWYQQALGQGPEFLTYFQNEAQLDKSGLPSDRFFAERPEGSVSTLKIQRTQQEDSAVYLCASSWTSTNEKLFFGSGTQLSVL.

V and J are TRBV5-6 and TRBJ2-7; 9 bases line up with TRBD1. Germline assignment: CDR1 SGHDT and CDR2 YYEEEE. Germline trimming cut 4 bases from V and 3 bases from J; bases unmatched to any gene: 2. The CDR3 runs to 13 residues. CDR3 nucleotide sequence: TGTGCCAGCAGCATGGACAGGGGCTACGAGCAGTACTTC. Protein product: CASSMDRGYEQYF.

CDR3 nucleotide sequence: TGTGCCAGCAGCTTATATAGCGGGAGGGGGGACAATGAGCAGTTCTTC. This translates into CASSLYSGRGDNEQFF. This chain uses TRBV7-2 with TRBJ2-1; 11 nucleotides line up with TRBD2. J was trimmed by 5 bases and V by 2 bases; bases with no gene match: 5. The CDR3 has 16 residues. Looked up from germline, CDR1 is SGHTA and CDR2 is FQGNSA. The variable domain in full, with the rest retrieved from reference TRBV7-2 and TRBJ2-1, is GAGVSQSPSNKVTEKGKDVELRCDPISGHTALYWYRQSLGQGLEFLIYFQGNSAPDKSGLPSDRFSAERTGGSVSTLTIQRTQQEDSAVYLCASSLYSGRGDNEQFFGPGTRLTVL.

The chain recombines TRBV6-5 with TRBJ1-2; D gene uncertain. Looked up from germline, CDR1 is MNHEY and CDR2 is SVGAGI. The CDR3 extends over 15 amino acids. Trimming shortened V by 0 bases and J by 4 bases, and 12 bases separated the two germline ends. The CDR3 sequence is CASSYSQSPGYGYTF. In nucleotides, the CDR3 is TGTGCCAGCAGTTACTCACAGTCCCCGGGCTATGGCTACACCTTC.

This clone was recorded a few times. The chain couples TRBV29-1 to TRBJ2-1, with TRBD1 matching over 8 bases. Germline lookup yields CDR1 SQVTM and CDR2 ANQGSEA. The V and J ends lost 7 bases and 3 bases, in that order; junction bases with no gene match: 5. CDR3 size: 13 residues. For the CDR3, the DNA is TGCAGCGCGGGACAGGATCTCTACAATGAGCAGTTCTTC. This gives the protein CSAGQDLYNEQFF.

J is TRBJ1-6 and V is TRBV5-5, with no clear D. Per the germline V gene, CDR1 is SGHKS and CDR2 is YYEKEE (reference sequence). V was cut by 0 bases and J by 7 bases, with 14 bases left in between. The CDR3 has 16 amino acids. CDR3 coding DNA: TGTGCCAGCAGCTTGGGCCTTTGGACCGAGAATTCACCCCTCCACTTT. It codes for CASSLGLWTENSPLHF. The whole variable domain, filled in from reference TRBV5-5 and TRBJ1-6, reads DAGVTQSPTHLIKTRGQQVTLRCSPISGHKSVSWYQQVLGQGPQFIFQYYEKEERGRGNFPDRFSARQFPNYSSELNVNALLLGDSALYLCASSLGLWTENSPLHFGNGTRLTVT.

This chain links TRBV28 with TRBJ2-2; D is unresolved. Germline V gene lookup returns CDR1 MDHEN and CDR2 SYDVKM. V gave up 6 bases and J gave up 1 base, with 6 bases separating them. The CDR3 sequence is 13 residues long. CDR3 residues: CASRYGNTGELFF. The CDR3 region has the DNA TGTGCCAGCAGATACGGGAACACCGGGGAGCTGTTTTTT.

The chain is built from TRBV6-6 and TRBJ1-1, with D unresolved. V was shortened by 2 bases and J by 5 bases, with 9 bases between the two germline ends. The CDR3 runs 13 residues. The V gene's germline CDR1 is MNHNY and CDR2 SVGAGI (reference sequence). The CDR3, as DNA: TGTGCCAGCAGTTACGATCAGGTTACTGAAGCTTTCTTT. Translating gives CASSYDQVTEAFF.

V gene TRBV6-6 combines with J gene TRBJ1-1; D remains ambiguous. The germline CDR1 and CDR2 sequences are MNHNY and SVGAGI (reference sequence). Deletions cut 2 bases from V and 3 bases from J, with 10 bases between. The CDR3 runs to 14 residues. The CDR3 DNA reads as TGTGCCAGCAGTTACGACTCTACCGACACTGAAGCTTTCTTT. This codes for CASSYDSTDTEAFF.

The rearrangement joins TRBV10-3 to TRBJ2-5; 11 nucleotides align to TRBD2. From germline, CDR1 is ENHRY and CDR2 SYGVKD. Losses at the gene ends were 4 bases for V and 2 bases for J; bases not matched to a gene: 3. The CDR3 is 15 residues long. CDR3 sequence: CAISASGGNQETQYF. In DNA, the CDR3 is TGTGCCATCAGTGCTAGCGGGGGGAATCAAGAGACCCAGTACTTC.

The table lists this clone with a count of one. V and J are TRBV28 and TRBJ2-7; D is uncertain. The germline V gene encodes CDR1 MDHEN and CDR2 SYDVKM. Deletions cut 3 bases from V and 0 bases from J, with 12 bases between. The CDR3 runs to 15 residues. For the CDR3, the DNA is TGTGCCAGCAGTTTCGAACTATCGAACTCCTACGAGCAGTACTTC. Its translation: CASSFELSNSYEQYF.

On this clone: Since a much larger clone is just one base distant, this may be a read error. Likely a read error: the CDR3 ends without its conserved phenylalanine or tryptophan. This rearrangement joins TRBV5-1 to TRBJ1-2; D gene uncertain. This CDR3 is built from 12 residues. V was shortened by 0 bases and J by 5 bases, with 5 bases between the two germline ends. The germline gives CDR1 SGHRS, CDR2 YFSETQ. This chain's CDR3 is CASSLGVYGYTL. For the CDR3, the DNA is TGCGCCAGCAGCTTGGGGGTGTATGGCTACACCCTC.